Below, 26 T cell receptor beta chains from the same sample are listed, as sequenced in a study of cytomegalovirus exposure and HLA in healthy donors (dated 2017 in TCRdb). Libraries were constructed by the immunoSEQ multiplex PCR assay. The multiplex PCR relied on a mix of 60 forward primers for TCR Vbeta segments and 13 reverse primers for TCR Jbeta segments. TCRdb stores this immuneACCESS table with in-frame sequences only. Part of the clones is absent; in the studies checked, under half of the shortfall reflects unresolved V genes, and no reason is known for the rest. The sample table holds 170,000 or so clones, of which around 84% were seen once. Clones ranked in the top ten supply under 4% of the sample. The sample taken for sequencing was PBMCs. The receptors were sampled from a woman aged 40 to 49 in good health and CMV-seronegative.

The chain uses TRBV14 and TRBJ2-3; TRBD1 aligns across 8 bases. There are 15 residues in the CDR3. Germline V gene data show CDR1 as SGHDN and CDR2 as FVKESK. V was clipped by 4 bases and J by 4 bases; unmatched bases: 7. The CDR3 sequence: CASSRTPDRADTQYF. In DNA, the CDR3 is TGTGCCAGCAGCCGGACGCCGGACAGGGCAGATACGCAGTATTTT.

This chain links TRBV5-4 with TRBJ2-7, with a tentative D call TRBD2 (7 bases). V was clipped by 0 bases and J by 7 bases, with 20 bases between them. CDR3 size: 16 residues. In germline, CDR1 is SGHNT, CDR2 YYREEE (reference sequence). CDR3 in amino acids: CASSLASWGGREEQYF. In DNA form, the CDR3 reads TGTGCCAGCAGCTTGGCGTCGTGGGGGGGCCGGGAGGAGCAGTACTTC. Complete variable domain (other parts from reference TRBV5-4 and TRBJ2-7): ETGVTQSPTHLIKTRGQQVTLRCSSQSGHNTVSWYQQALGQGPQFIFQYYREEENGRGNFPPRFSGLQFPNYSSELNVNALELDDSALYLCASSLASWGGREEQYFGPGTRLTVT.

The chain joins TRBV7-9 to TRBJ2-1; TRBD2 matches 16 bases. The V gene end was trimmed by 5 bases and the J gene end by 9 bases; junction bases not matched to a gene: 7. The CDR3 has 16 amino acids. Germline lookup yields CDR1 SEHNR and CDR2 FQNEAQ (reference sequence). CDR3 loop: CASSDLGLAGGAEQFF. The CDR3 DNA reads as TGTGCCAGCAGCGATTTGGGACTAGCGGGGGGGGCTGAGCAGTTCTTC.

About this clone: Other DNA sequences in this sample translate to the same CDR3. The chain combines TRBV28 with TRBJ1-2, with D possibly TRBD1 on 6 matching bases. V lost 5 bases, J lost 8 bases, and 18 bases lay in between. The CDR3 has 14 amino acids. CDR1 MDHEN and CDR2 SYDVKM come from the germline V gene. The CDR3 DNA sequence: TGTGCCAGCAGTCCCGGAGGGGGGGCCCACGGCTACACCTTC. Its translation is CASSPGGGAHGYTF.

This sequence joins TRBV19 and TRBJ1-2; the match to TRBD1 covers 7 bases. This CDR3 has 16 residues. Trimming removed 5 bases from V and 4 bases from J; junction bases left unmatched: 13. CDR1 and CDR2 (germline): LNHDA, SQIVND (reference sequence). The CDR3 here is CASSVTLGTASYGYTF. Written as DNA, the CDR3 is TGTGCCAGTAGTGTGACCTTGGGGACAGCGTCCTATGGCTACACCTTC.

The chain links TRBV6-6 to TRBJ2-3; 11 bases fit TRBD2. Germline V gene lookup returns CDR1 MNHNY and CDR2 SVGAGI (reference sequence). V was clipped by 8 bases and J by 4 bases; unmatched bases: 5. The CDR3 totals 14 residues. This CDR3 is CASRGLAEADTQYF. The CDR3 DNA reads TGTGCCAGCCGGGGACTAGCGGAAGCAGATACGCAGTATTTT.

This chain joins TRBV18 and TRBJ1-1, with no clear D. Trimming left V 3 bases short and J 1 base short, with 9 bases between. CDR1 is KGHSH, CDR2 LQKENI, per germline. This CDR3 comprises 14 residues. The CDR3 is CASSPQIENTEAFF. The CDR3 region has the DNA TGTGCCAGCTCACCGCAGATCGAGAACACTGAAGCTTTCTTT.

CDR3 sequence (DNA): TGTGCCATCAGTGAAACCGGGACAGTCTCCTACGAGCAGTACTTC. It translates to CAISETGTVSYEQYF. The rearrangement uses TRBV10-3 and TRBJ2-7, with TRBD1 matching 7 bases. The junction had 5 bases not matched to a gene; V was cut back by 3 bases and J by 0 bases. This CDR3 has 15 residues. The germline V gene encodes CDR1 ENHRY and CDR2 SYGVKD.

This clone was seen just once. V is TRBV18 and J is TRBJ1-1; the D is unclear. Germline V gives CDR1 KGHSH, CDR2 LQKENI. Between the trimmed V and J ends, which lost 2 bases and 0 bases, there was a span of 10 bases. This CDR3 has 15 amino acids. CDR3 bases: TGTGCCAGCTCACCAACGGAGGGTATGAACACTGAAGCTTTCTTT. This sequence encodes CASSPTEGMNTEAFF.

The V and J genes are TRBV7-6 and TRBJ2-3; 11 positions agree with TRBD2. Looked up from germline, CDR1 is SGHVS and CDR2 is FNYEAQ. This CDR3 comprises 16 residues. Losses at the gene ends were 2 bases for V and 4 bases for J; bases not matched to a gene: 5. CDR3 sequence: CASSLLAGGSADTQYF. The CDR3 DNA follows: TGTGCCAGCAGCTTATTAGCGGGGGGGAGCGCAGATACGCAGTATTTT. The full variable domain, completed using reference TRBV7-6 and TRBJ2-3, is GAGVSQSPRYKVTKRGQDVALRCDPISGHVSLYWYRQALGQGPEFLTYFNYEAQQDKSGLPNDRFSAERPEGSISTLTIQRTEQRDSAMYRCASSLLAGGSADTQYFGPGTRLTVL.

The chain recombines TRBV5-6 with TRBJ1-6; D gene uncertain. CDR1 is SGHDT and CDR2 is YYEEEE in the germline V gene. Trimming removed 2 bases from V and 10 bases from J, with 16 bases in between. This CDR3 region has 15 residues. The CDR3: CASSLSVVFDSPLHF. The CDR3 nucleotides are TGTGCCAGCAGCTTAAGCGTGGTTTTTGACTCACCCCTCCACTTT.

The chain has TRBV7-9 and TRBJ1-5, with D perhaps TRBD1 (6 bases). Per the germline V gene, CDR1 is SEHNR and CDR2 is FQNEAQ (reference sequence). The CDR3 is 14 amino acids. Deletions cut 5 bases from V and 6 bases from J, with 14 bases between. CDR3 nucleotides: TGTGCCAGCAGCCCACAGGGCCCTAGTCAGCCCCAGCATTTT. This gives the protein CASSPQGPSQPQHF.

CDR3 DNA sequence: TGCGCCAGCAGTGGGCAAGGGGCTTACTATGGCTACACCTTC. Its protein product is CASSGQGAYYGYTF. J is TRBJ1-2 and V is TRBV10-2; tentative D call: TRBD1 (5 bases). Trimming pared 4 bases from V and 3 bases from J, leaving 12 bases between. The CDR3 consists of 14 residues. Germline V CDR1 and CDR2: WSHSY, SAAADI.

V is TRBV5-4 and J is TRBJ2-1; D might be TRBD2 (6 bases). CDR1 and CDR2 (germline): SGHNT, YYREEE (reference sequence). V gave up 6 bases and J gave up 8 bases, with 15 bases separating them. This CDR3 is built from 13 residues. CDR3 sequence (DNA): TGTGCCAGCAAACTAGCTGCTATCGATGAGCAGTTCTTC. It encodes CASKLAAIDEQFF.

This clone was detected only once. Compared with germline, one end of the junction differs, possibly owing to a read error. This same CDR3 is encoded by further DNA sequences in the sample. CDR3 sequence reads: CASQFEARGSHGYTF. In nucleotides, the CDR3 is TGCGCCAGCCAATTCGAGGCCAGGGGTTCTCATGGCTACACCTTC. This sequence joins TRBV2 and TRBJ1-2; D is perhaps TRBD1 (6 bases). The CDR3 runs to 15 residues. CDR1 and CDR2 (germline): SNHLY, FYNNEI.

J is TRBJ1-1 and V is TRBV7-9, with 8 bases lining up with TRBD1. Germline CDR1 is SEHNR and CDR2 is FQNEAQ (reference sequence). The CDR3 loop spans 15 amino acids. Germline trimming cut 5 bases from V and 8 bases from J; bases unmatched to any gene: 13. The CDR3 DNA sequence: TGTGCCAGCAGCAGAACTCGGACAGGGACGGCCGAAGCTTTCTTT. Its protein is CASSRTRTGTAEAFF.

The chain uses TRBV5-6 and TRBJ1-6, with D unclear. With 1 base removed from V and 5 bases from J, the gap between germline ends came to 4 bases. The length of the CDR3 is 13 residues. CDR1 and CDR2 (germline): SGHDT, YYEEEE. CDR3 sequence: CASSLTDNSPLHF. The CDR3 nucleotides read TGTGCCAGCAGCTTGACAGATAATTCACCCCTCCACTTT.

In this sample, this clone turned up a few times. V usage is TRBV2 and J usage is TRBJ1-1; D gene unclear. Trimming cost V 2 bases and J 4 bases, with 8 bases left between them. Per germline, CDR1 SNHLY and CDR2 FYNNEI. CDR3 length equals 13 residues. The CDR3 loop is CASSEFESTEAFF. The CDR3, as DNA: TGTGCCAGCAGTGAATTCGAGAGCACTGAAGCTTTCTTT.

This chain uses TRBV5-1 with TRBJ1-1; 9 bases agree with TRBD1. Germline CDR1 reads SGHRS; CDR2 reads YFSETQ. This CDR3 is built from 14 residues. The ends lost 4 bases at V and 1 base at J; junction bases unmatched: 2. The CDR3 nucleotides read TGCGCCAGCAGCAAGGGACAGGGGAACACTGAAGCTTTCTTT. Encoded protein: CASSKGQGNTEAFF.

This clone appeared a single time. The rearrangement uses TRBV5-4 and TRBJ2-3; no clear D gene. From germline, CDR1 is SGHNT and CDR2 YYREEE (reference sequence). V was cut by 2 bases and J by 4 bases, with 14 bases left in between. The CDR3 totals 15 residues. DNA of the CDR3: TGTGCCAGCAGCTTCGTGGCGGAGAGTGCAGATACGCAGTATTTT. It translates to CASSFVAESADTQYF.

This chain's CDR3 is CASSHLGGGETEAFF. The CDR3 DNA reads TGTGCCAGCAGTCACCTTGGGGGGGGCGAAACTGAAGCTTTCTTT. The chain has TRBV6-6 and TRBJ1-1, with a possible D match to TRBD1 (6 bases). Between the trimmed V and J ends, which lost 5 bases and 5 bases, there was a span of 18 bases. CDR1 MNHNY and CDR2 SVGAGI come from the germline V gene (reference sequence). The CDR3 extends over 15 amino acids.

V and J are TRBV7-8 and TRBJ2-3, with 7 bases aligning to TRBD2. The CDR3 sequence is 12 residues long. The germline CDR1 and CDR2 sequences are SGHVS and FQNEAQ. The V gene end was trimmed by 8 bases and the J gene end by 2 bases; junction bases not matched to a gene: 1. The CDR3 sequence: CASRGDTDTQYF. CDR3 coding DNA: TGTGCCAGCCGGGGGGACACAGATACGCAGTATTTT.

The chain recombines TRBV6-1 with TRBJ1-1; possible D gene TRBD1, 6 bases. The V end lost 4 bases, the J end lost 2 bases, and 17 bases lay between the germline ends. CDR1 MNHNS and CDR2 SASEGT come from the germline V gene. The CDR3 extends over 16 amino acids. The CDR3 loop reads CASSAPSGHPNTEAFF. Written as DNA, the CDR3 is TGTGCCAGCAGTGCACCATCGGGACACCCAAACACTGAAGCTTTCTTT.

The V gene is TRBV6-1, the J gene TRBJ2-2; a weak D match, TRBD1 (6 bases). CDR1 and CDR2 from the germline V gene are MNHNS and SASEGT. Trimming shortened V by 4 bases and J by 2 bases, and 11 bases separated the two germline ends. The CDR3 totals 15 residues. Written as DNA, the CDR3 is TGTGCCAGCAGTGCTCAGGGGCCCAACACCGGGGAGCTGTTTTTT. The encoded protein is CASSAQGPNTGELFF.

J is TRBJ2-3 and V is TRBV15; possibly TRBD2 for D (5 bases). V was trimmed by 2 bases and J by 5 bases, leaving 14 bases between them. The CDR3 covers 15 residues. Germline V gene lookup returns CDR1 LNHNV and CDR2 YYDKDF (reference sequence). In nucleotides, the CDR3 is TGTGCCACCAGCAGATCACGTGTTCGGGGAGATACGCAGTATTTT. Residues: CATSRSRVRGDTQYF.

This clone was found once. The same CDR3 also results from other DNA sequences found in this sample. This chain uses TRBV2 with TRBJ1-1, with D unclear. The CDR3 loop spans 12 amino acids. Trimming cost V 3 bases and J 1 base, with 3 bases left between them. From germline, CDR1 is SNHLY and CDR2 FYNNEI. This CDR3 is CASSDRNTEAFF. The CDR3 DNA sequence: TGTGCCAGCAGTGACAGGAACACTGAAGCTTTCTTT. Full variable domain (outside the CDR3, taken from reference TRBV2 and TRBJ1-1): EPEVTQTPSHQVTQMGQEVILRCVPISNHLYFYWYRQILGQKVEFLVSFYNNEISEKSEIFDDQFSVERPDGSNFTLKIRSTKLEDSAMYFCASSDRNTEAFFGQGTRLTVV.